Below, 10 T cell receptor beta chains from the same sample are listed, as sequenced in a study of T cells in Graves' hyperthyroidism and ophthalmopathy. Template material for amplifying TCR beta CDR3 regions consisted of RNA transcripts. Carried out on the TCR CDR3, a first-round RT-PCR used the HTBI primer set. TCRdb re-called the multiplex PCR reads with MiXCR, one entry per CDR3 protein. The data hold hundreds of thousands of distinct CDR3 sequences, with roughly 19% observed a single time. The sequencing input was blood. These receptors were collected from a woman under 30 with Graves' hyperthyroidism.

This clonotype was counted ten times or more. The V call is TRBV20-1, the J call TRBJ1-2; the D gene is possibly TRBD1 (6 bases). There are 12 residues in the CDR3. V lost 1 base and J lost 4, with 7 bases in between. CDR1 DFQATT and CDR2 SNEGSKA come from the germline V gene (reference sequence). CDR3 residues: CSARARGYGYTF. The CDR3, as DNA: TGCAGTGCTAGAGCCAGGGGCTATGGCTACACCTTC.

This clonotype was observed a handful of times. The chain is built from TRBV20-1 and TRBJ2-7; 9 bases fit TRBD1. With V trimmed by 3 bases and J by 4 bases, 16 bases remained unmatched. The CDR3 loop spans 17 amino acids. CDR1 DFQATT and CDR2 SNEGSKA come from the germline V gene (reference sequence). The CDR3 DNA reads as TGCAGTGCTAGTTCCCAATACCGGGACAGGGTTTTGTACGAGCAGTACTTC. As protein: CSASSQYRDRVLYEQYF.

Ten or more counts support this clonotype. The chain links TRBV6-2 or TRBV6-3 to TRBJ2-7; D may be TRBD1 (6 bases). V lost 4 bases to trimming and J lost 3 bases, with 13 bases between them. Looked up from germline, CDR1 is MNHEY and CDR2 is SVGEGT. The CDR3 extends over 14 amino acids. CDR3 DNA: TGTGCCAGCAGTTCCACAGGGAACCGCTACGAGCAGTACTTC. Protein: CASSSTGNRYEQYF.

There are a few counts of this clonotype. This chain links TRBV29-1 with TRBJ2-5; D may correspond to TRBD1 or TRBD2 (6 bases each). CDR1 is SQVTM and CDR2 is ANQGSEA in the germline V gene. The CDR3 length is 12 residues. Trimming took 7 bases from V and 6 from J, leaving 15 bases between them. The CDR3 nucleotides are TGCAGCGGGCGAGTGGGGGGCAAGACCCAGTACTTC. Its translation is CSGRVGGKTQYF. Full variable domain (rest looked up from reference TRBV29-1 and TRBJ2-5): SAVISQKPSRDICQRGTSLTIQCQVDSQVTMMFWYRQQPGQSLTLIATANQGSEATYESGFVIDKFPISRPNLTFSTLTVSNMSPEDSSIYLCSGRVGGKTQYFGPGTRLLVL.

This clonotype was seen ten or more times. This chain links TRBV9 with TRBJ2-5, with D perhaps being TRBD1 or TRBD2 (6 bases each). The germline CDR1 and CDR2 sequences are SGDLS and YYNGEE. CDR3 length: 15 residues. Trimming stripped 1 base from V and 5 bases from J, with 15 bases between. The CDR3 DNA follows: TGTGCCAGCAGCGTATTCGGGGGCGGTAGGGAGACCCAGTACTTC. It codes for CASSVFGGGRETQYF. The whole variable domain, filled in from reference TRBV9 and TRBJ2-5, reads DSGVTQTPKHLITATGQRVTLRCSPRSGDLSVYWYQQSLDQGLQFLIQYYNGEERAKGNILERFSAQQFPDLHSELNLSSLELGDSALYFCASSVFGGGRETQYFGPGTRLLVL.

This clonotype was observed at least ten times. V and J are TRBV20-1 and TRBJ2-5; TRBD1 might be the D (7 bases). Germline loops: CDR1 DFQATT, CDR2 SNEGSKA (reference sequence). The CDR3 covers 15 residues. Trimming shortened V by 0 bases and J by 5 bases, and 16 bases separated the two germline ends. The CDR3 sequence: CSARERTGGRETQYF. CDR3 DNA sequence: TGCAGTGCTAGAGAAAGGACAGGAGGGCGGGAGACCCAGTACTTC.

The chain joins TRBV28 to TRBJ1-1, with D possibly being TRBD1 (5 bases). The CDR3 is made up of 11 amino acids. With 6 bases removed from V and 10 bases from J, the gap between germline ends came to 12 bases. Germline CDR1 and CDR2: MDHEN and SYDVKM. CDR3: CASSFRAAAFF. CDR3 in DNA: TGTGCCAGCAGCTTCAGGGCGGCAGCTTTCTTT.

This chain connects TRBV11-2 to TRBJ2-7, with D possibly TRBD2 on 5 matching bases. CDR3 length: 16 amino acids. Trimming cost V 5 bases and J 3 bases, with 20 bases left between them. Germline V lookup: CDR1 SGHAT, CDR2 FQNNGV. Here the CDR3 reads CASSTPREGLNYEQYF. In DNA form, the CDR3 reads TGTGCCAGCAGCACCCCGAGGGAAGGACTGAACTACGAGCAGTACTTC.

This clonotype has just a few counts. A single base separates this from a much larger clone, so it may be a read error. Likely a read error: the CDR3 ends without its conserved phenylalanine or tryptophan. The chain links TRBV20-1 to TRBJ1-2, with 11 bases lining up with TRBD1. This CDR3 is built from 15 residues. V shed 1 base, J shed 7 bases, and the junction held 8 bases outside the gene matches. The germline V gene has CDR1 DFQATT and CDR2 SNEGSKA (reference sequence). This CDR3 is CSARGGTGGLTGYTV. In nucleotides, the CDR3 is TGCAGTGCTAGAGGGGGGACAGGGGGGCTGACTGGCTACACCGTC.

The J gene is TRBJ2-5, the V gene TRBV7-3, with D tentatively TRBD2 (5 bases). Trimming left V 6 bases short and J 5 bases short, with 16 bases between. Germline assignment: CDR1 SGHTA and CDR2 FQGTGA. The CDR3 is 14 residues long. The CDR3, as DNA: TGTGCCAGCAGTTACCCCTCTAGCCCGGAGACCCAGTACTTC. Protein: CASSYPSSPETQYF.